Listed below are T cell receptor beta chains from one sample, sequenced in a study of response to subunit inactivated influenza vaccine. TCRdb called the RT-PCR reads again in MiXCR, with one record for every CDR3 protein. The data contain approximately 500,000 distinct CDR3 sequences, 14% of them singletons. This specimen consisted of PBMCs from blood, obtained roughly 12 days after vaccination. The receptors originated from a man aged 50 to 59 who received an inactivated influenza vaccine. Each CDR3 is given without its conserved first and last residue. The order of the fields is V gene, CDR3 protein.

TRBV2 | ASSGTVTDTQY
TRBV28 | ASSLPKGSGTYNEQF
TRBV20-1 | SASGGGESYEQY
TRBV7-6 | ASSLDLAGTYEQY
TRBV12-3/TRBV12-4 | ASSSGATAHYGYT
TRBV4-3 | ASSQDPGGFDEQY
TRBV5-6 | ASSSMGAYEQY
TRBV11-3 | ASTQRVPEQF
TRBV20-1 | SARNRGRTEAF
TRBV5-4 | ASSSIGKTDTQY
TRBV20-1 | SARQGRNEKLF
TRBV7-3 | ASSLPRQGRNTGELF
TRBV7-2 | ASSPGQAEAF
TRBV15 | ATSFPDKYEQY
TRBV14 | ASRRFGDPQETQY
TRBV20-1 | SARDPRRGVRATDTQY
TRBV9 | ASSVNVGSANTEAF
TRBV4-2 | ASSQDGNTYEQY
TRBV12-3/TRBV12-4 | ASRDWENSPLH
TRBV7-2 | ASSLTGTVPETQY
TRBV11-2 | ASSLGGLAGGGTDTQY
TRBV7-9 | ASSPRWDEQY
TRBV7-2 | ASSSDSRGGYGYT
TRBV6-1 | ASSPGVRGSGQPQH
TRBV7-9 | ASSFDGSPTEAF
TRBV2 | ASSENPDTQY
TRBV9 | ASSVGDGHSNHPQH
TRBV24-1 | ATSPAGAGTDTQY
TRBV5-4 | ASSLDRVRLAGEETQY
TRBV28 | ASSLYGLSYEQY
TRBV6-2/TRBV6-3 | ASSYRDSLFSRNEQF
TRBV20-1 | SARALAGAKNIQY
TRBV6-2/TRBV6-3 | ASSRSGTGRTEAF
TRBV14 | ASSRSRGRGETQY
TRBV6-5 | ASSYSDNYNEQF
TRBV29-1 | SVDRGADTQY
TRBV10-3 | AISESRRRSSYNSPLH
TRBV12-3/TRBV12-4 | ASSSQSGQVAGELF